The clone carrying this T cell receptor (beta chain) has a handful of counts. Its cognate antigen is unknown. The V end lost 0 bases, the J end lost 4 bases, and 11 bases lay between the germline ends. Germline V gene sequence: CDR1 SGHKS, CDR2 YYEKEE (reference sequence). There are 14 residues in the CDR3. The data originate from a study of T-cell memory formation after mild COVID-19. Whole-study findings and limits: Among clones contracting day 15 to 85, CD4/CD8 was balanced, whereas later expanders leaned CD4+. Most CD4+ clones that shrank were in CM and EM, while CD8+ ones turned up in EMRA. The finding that pre-infection memory included some responding clones suggested that cross-reactive memory joined.

5'RACE, which relied on constant-segment primers, yielded TCR alpha and TCR beta cDNA libraries carrying sample barcodes and UMIs. One entry per CDR3 protein results from TCRdb running MiXCR on the 5' RACE reads. The table shows about 190,000 distinct CDR3 sequences, with around 18% occurring only once. Sequences were obtained from PBMCs or a T cell subset sorted from them (not recorded which). This TCR came from an adult woman who had mild COVID-19 (a few samples of this study predate the infection). Cell type and time point are not known. This chain joins TRBV5-5 and TRBJ2-7, with D maybe TRBD2 (5 bases). In nucleotides, the CDR3 is TGTGCCAGCAGCTTGGGGGTTGGGAGATACGAGCAGTACTTC. This codes for CASSLGVGRYEQYF.